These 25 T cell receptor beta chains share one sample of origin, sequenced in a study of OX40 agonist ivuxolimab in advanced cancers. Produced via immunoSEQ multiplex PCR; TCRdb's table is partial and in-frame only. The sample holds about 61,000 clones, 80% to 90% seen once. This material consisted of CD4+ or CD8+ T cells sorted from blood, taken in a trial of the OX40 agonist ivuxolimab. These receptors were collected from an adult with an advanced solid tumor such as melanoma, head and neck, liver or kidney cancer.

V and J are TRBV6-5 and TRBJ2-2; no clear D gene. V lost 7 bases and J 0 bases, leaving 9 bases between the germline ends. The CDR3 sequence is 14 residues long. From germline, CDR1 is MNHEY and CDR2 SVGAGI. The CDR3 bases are TGTGCCAGCAAAGGCACCTCGAACACCGGGGAGCTGTTTTTT. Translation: CASKGTSNTGELFF.

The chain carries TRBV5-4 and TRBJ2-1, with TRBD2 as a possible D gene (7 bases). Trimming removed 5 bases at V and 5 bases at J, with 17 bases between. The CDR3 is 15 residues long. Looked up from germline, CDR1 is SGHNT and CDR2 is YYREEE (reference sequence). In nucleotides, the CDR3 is TGTGCCAGCAGGGAAAGGGGGGGCAGGAACAATGAGCAGTTCTTC. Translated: CASRERGGRNNEQFF.

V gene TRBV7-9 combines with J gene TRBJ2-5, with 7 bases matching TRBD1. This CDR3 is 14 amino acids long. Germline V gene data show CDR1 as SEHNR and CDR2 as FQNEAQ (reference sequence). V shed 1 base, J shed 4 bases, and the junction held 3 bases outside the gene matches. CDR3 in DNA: TGTGCCAGCAGCTTAGTTTCAGGGGGAGAGACCCAGTACTTC. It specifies CASSLVSGGETQYF.

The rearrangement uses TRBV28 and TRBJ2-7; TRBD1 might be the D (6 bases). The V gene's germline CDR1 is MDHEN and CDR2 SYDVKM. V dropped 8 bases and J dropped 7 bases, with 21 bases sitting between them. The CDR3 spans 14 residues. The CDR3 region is CASGQTEVGIEQYF. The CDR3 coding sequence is TGTGCCAGCGGACAGACCGAGGTTGGAATAGAGCAGTACTTC.

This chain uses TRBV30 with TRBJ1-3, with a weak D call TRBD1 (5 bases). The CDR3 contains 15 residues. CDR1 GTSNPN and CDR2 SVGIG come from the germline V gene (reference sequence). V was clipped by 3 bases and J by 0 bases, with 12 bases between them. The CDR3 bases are TGTGCCTGGAGCGCCCCGGGGCACTCTGGAAACACCATATATTTT. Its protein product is CAWSAPGHSGNTIYF. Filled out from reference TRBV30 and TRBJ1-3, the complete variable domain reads SQTIHQWPATLVQPVGSPLSLECTVEGTSNPNLYWYRQAAGRGLQLLFYSVGIGQISSEVPQNLSASRPQDRQFILSSKKLLLSDSGFYLCAWSAPGHSGNTIYFGEGSWLTVV.

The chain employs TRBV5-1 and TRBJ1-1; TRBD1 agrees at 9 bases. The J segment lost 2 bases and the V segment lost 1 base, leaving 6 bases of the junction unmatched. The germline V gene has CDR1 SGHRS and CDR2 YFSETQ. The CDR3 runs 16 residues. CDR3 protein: CASSLYWDRDNTEAFF. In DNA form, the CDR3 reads TGCGCCAGCAGCTTGTATTGGGACAGGGACAACACTGAAGCTTTCTTT. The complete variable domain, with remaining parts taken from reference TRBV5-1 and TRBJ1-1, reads KAGVTQTPRYLIKTRGQQVTLSCSPISGHRSVSWYQQTPGQGLQFLFEYFSETQRNKGNFPGRFSGRQFSNSRSEMNVSTLELGDSALYLCASSLYWDRDNTEAFFGQGTRLTVV.

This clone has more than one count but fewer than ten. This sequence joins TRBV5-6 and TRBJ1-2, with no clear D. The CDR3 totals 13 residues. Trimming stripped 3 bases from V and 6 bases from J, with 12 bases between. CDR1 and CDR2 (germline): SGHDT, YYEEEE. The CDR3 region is CASSSGPRDGYTF. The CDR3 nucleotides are TGTGCCAGCAGCTCCGGTCCCCGGGATGGCTACACCTTC.

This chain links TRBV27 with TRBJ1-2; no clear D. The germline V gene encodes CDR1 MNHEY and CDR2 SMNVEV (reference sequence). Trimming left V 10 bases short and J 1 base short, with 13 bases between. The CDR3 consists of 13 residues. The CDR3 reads CATFGGINYGYTF. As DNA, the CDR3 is TGTGCCACCTTCGGAGGGATTAACTATGGCTACACCTTC.

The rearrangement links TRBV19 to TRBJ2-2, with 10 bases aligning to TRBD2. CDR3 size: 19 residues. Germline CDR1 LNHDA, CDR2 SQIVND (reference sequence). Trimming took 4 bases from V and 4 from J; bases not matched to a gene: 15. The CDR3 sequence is CASSSGASGGRRGTGELFF. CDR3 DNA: TGTGCCAGTAGTAGTGGAGCTAGCGGGGGACGCCGGGGCACCGGGGAGCTGTTTTTT.

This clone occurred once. CDR3 loop: CASSQRGTRDSYNSPLHF. DNA of the CDR3: TGTGCCAGCAGCCAACGGGGGACCCGGGACTCCTATAATTCACCCCTCCACTTT. The chain has TRBV28 and TRBJ1-6; TRBD1 might be the D (5 bases). Germline CDR1 MDHEN, CDR2 SYDVKM. The CDR3 contains 18 residues. Trimming took off 6 bases at V and 0 bases at J, with 18 bases between the two ends.

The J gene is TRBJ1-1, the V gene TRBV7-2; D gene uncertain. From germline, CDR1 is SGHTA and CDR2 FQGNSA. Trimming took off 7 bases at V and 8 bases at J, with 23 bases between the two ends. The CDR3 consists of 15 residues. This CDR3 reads CASMRTQKNSGEAFF. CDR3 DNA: TGTGCCAGCATGAGAACCCAGAAGAACAGCGGGGAAGCTTTCTTT.

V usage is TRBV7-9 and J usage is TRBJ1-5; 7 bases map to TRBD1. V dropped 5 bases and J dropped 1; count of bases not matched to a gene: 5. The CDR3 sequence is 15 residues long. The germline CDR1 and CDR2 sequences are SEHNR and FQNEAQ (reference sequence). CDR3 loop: CASSGGTASNQPQHF. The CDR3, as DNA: TGTGCCAGCAGCGGAGGGACAGCGAGCAATCAGCCCCAGCATTTT. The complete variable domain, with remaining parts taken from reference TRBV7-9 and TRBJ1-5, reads DTGVSQNPRHKITKRGQNVTFRCDPISEHNRLYWYRQTLGQGPEFLTYFQNEAQLEKSRLLSDRFSAERPKGSFSTLEIQRTEQGDSAMYLCASSGGTASNQPQHFGDGTRLSIL.

DNA for the CDR3: TGTGCCAGCAGAACCTCGCCGGCCCACTCCTACAATGAGCAGTTCTTC. Translation: CASRTSPAHSYNEQFF. The chain uses TRBV13 and TRBJ2-1; no clear D gene. Trimming pared 6 bases from V and 0 bases from J, leaving 15 bases between. The CDR3 is 16 residues long. The germline CDR1 and CDR2 sequences are PRHDT and FYEKMQ (reference sequence). Using reference TRBV13 and TRBJ2-1 for the parts outside the CDR3, the full variable domain is AAGVIQSPRHLIKEKRETATLKCYPIPRHDTVYWYQQGPGQDPQFLISFYEKMQSDKGSIPDRFSAQQFSDYHSELNMSSLELGDSALYFCASRTSPAHSYNEQFFGPGTRLTVL.

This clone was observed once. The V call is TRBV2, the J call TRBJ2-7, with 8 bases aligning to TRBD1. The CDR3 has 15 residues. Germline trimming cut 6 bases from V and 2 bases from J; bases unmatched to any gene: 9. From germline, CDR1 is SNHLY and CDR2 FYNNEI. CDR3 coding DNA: TGTGCCAGCAGCCTTCGACAGGGGTCGGCCTACGAGCAGTACTTC. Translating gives CASSLRQGSAYEQYF.

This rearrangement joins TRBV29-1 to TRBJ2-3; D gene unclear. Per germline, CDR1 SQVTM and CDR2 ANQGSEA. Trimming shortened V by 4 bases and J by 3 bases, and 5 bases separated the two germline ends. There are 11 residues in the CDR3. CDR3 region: CSVGFTDTQYF. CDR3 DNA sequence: TGCAGCGTTGGGTTTACAGATACGCAGTATTTT.

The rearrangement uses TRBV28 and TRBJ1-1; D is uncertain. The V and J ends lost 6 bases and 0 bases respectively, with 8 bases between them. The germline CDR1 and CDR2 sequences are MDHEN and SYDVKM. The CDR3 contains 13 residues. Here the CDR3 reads CASRKVLNTEAFF. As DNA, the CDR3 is TGTGCCAGCAGGAAAGTTCTGAACACTGAAGCTTTCTTT.

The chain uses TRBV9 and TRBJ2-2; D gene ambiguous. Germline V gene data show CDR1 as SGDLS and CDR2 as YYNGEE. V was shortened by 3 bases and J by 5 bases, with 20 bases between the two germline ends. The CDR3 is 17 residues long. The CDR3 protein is CASSESPGYVVTGELFF. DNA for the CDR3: TGTGCCAGCAGCGAGAGCCCGGGTTATGTTGTAACCGGGGAGCTGTTTTTT.

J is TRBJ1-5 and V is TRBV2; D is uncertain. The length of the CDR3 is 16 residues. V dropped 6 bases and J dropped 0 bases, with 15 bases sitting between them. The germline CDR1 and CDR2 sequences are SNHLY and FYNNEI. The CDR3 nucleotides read TGTGCCAGCAGCGGTCAGGCGCCCCATAGCAATCAGCCCCAGCATTTT. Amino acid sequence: CASSGQAPHSNQPQHF.

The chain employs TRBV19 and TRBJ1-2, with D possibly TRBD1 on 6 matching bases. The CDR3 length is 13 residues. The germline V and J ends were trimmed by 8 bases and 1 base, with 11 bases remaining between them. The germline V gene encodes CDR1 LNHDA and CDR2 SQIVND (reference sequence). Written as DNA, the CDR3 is TGTGCCAGTGGGCAGGGGATTAACTATGGCTACACCTTC. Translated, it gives CASGQGINYGYTF.

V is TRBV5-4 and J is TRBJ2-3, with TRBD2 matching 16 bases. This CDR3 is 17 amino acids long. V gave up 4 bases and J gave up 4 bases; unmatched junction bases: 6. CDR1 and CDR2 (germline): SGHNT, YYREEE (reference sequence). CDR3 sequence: CASSAGLAGGPSDTQYF. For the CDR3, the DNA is TGTGCCAGCAGCGCGGGACTAGCGGGGGGGCCATCAGATACGCAGTATTTT.

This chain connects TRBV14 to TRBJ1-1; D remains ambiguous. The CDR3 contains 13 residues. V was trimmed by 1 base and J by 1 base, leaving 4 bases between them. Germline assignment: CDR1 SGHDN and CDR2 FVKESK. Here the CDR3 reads CASSQGPNTEAFF. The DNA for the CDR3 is TGTGCCAGCAGCCAAGGACCGAACACTGAAGCTTTCTTT.

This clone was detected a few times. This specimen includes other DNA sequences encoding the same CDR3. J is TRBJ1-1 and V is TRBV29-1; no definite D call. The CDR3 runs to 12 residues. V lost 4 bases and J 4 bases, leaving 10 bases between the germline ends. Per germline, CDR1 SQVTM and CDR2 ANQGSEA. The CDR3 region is CSVGGVPTEAFF. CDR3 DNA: TGCAGCGTTGGAGGCGTCCCCACTGAAGCTTTCTTT. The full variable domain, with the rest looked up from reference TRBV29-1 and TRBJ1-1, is SAVISQKPSRDICQRGTSLTIQCQVDSQVTMMFWYRQQPGQSLTLIATANQGSEATYESGFVIDKFPISRPNLTFSTLTVSNMSPEDSSIYLCSVGGVPTEAFFGQGTRLTVV.

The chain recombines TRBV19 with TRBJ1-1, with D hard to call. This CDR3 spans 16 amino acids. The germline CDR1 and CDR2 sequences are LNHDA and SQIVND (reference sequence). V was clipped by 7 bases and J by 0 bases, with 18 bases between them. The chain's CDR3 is CASNGREGMVNTEAFF. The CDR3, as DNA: TGTGCCAGTAACGGTAGGGAAGGAATGGTGAACACTGAAGCTTTCTTT.

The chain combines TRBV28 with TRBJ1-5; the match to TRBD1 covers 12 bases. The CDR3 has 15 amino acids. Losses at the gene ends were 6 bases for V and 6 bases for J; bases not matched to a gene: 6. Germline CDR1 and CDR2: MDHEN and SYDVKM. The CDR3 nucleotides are TGTGCCAGCAGCCTAGGGACAGGGGGCTTTCAGCCCCAGCATTTT. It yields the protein CASSLGTGGFQPQHF.

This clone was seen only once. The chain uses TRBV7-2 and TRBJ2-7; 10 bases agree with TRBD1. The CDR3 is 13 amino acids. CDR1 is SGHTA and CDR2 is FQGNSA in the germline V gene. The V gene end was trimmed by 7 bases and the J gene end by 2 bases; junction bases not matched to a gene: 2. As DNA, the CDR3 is TGTGCCAGCACCGGACAGGGGGCCTACGAGCAGTACTTC. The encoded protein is CASTGQGAYEQYF. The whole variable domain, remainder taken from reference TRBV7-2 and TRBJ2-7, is GAGVSQSPSNKVTEKGKDVELRCDPISGHTALYWYRQSLGQGLEFLIYFQGNSAPDKSGLPSDRFSAERTGGSVSTLTIQRTQQEDSAVYLCASTGQGAYEQYFGPGTRLTVT.